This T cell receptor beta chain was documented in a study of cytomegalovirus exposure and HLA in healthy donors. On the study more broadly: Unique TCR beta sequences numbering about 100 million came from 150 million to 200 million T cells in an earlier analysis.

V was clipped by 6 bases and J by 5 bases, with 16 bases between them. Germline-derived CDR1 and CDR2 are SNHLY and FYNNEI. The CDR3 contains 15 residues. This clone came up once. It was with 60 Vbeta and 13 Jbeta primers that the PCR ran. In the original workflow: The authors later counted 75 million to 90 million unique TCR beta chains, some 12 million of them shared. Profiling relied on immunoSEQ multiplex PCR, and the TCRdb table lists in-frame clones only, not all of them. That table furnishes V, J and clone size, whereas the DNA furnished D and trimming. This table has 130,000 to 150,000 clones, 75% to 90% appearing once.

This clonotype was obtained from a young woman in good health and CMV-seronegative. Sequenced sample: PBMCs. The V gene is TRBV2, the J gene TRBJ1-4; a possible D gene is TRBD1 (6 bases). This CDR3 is CASRATGTSNEKLFF. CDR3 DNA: TGTGCCAGCAGAGCGACCGGGACATCAAATGAAAAACTGTTTTTT.